These 6 T cell receptor beta chains were all obtained from the same sample, sequenced in a study of STAT5B mutations in CD4+ large granular lymphocyte leukemia. Repertoires were generated with immunoSEQ multiplex PCR, while TCRdb's copy carries only in-frame clones and drops some. The sample records about 30,000 clones, about 81% being singletons. Sequenced sample: CD4+ T cells from blood buffy coats. Receptor source: a human donor in good health.

This rearrangement joins TRBV5-1 to TRBJ2-1; the match to TRBD2 covers 10 bases. Germline V gives CDR1 SGHRS, CDR2 YFSETQ. This CDR3 is built from 15 residues. Germline trimming cut 1 base from V and 8 bases from J; bases unmatched to any gene: 6. CDR3 loop: CASSLQTSGYDEQFF. In DNA, the CDR3 is TGCGCCAGCAGCTTGCAGACTAGCGGGTACGATGAGCAGTTCTTC.

The chain has TRBV7-8 and TRBJ2-3; 8 bases match TRBD1. Germline V gene sequence: CDR1 SGHVS, CDR2 FQNEAQ. V dropped 5 bases and J dropped 7; count of bases not matched to a gene: 11. This CDR3 has 15 amino acids. CDR3: CASSISGQELNTQYF. DNA for the CDR3: TGTGCCAGCAGCATATCGGGACAGGAACTAAATACGCAGTATTTT.

A single count supports this clone. This chain connects TRBV20-1 to TRBJ1-2; D gene ambiguous. The CDR3 loop spans 10 amino acids. Looked up from germline, CDR1 is DFQATT and CDR2 is SNEGSKA (reference sequence). V was clipped by 1 base and J by 6 bases, with 3 bases between them. The CDR3 spells CSARGDGYTF. The CDR3 region has the DNA TGCAGTGCTAGAGGGGATGGCTACACCTTC.

The rearrangement joins TRBV7-2 to TRBJ2-1; weak D call: TRBD2 (6 bases). CDR1 is SGHTA, CDR2 FQGNSA, per germline. The CDR3 has 14 residues. V gave up 10 bases and J gave up 5 bases, with 18 bases separating them. CDR3 sequence: CATRSTSRNNEQFF. CDR3 in DNA: TGTGCCACCAGGTCTACTAGCAGAAACAATGAGCAGTTCTTC. Based on the CDR3 plus reference TRBV7-2 and TRBJ2-1, the full variable domain is GAGVSQSPSNKVTEKGKDVELRCDPISGHTALYWYRQSLGQGLEFLIYFQGNSAPDKSGLPSDRFSAERTGGSVSTLTIQRTQQEDSAVYLCATRSTSRNNEQFFGPGTRLTVL.

The chain carries TRBV9 and TRBJ2-1; tentative D call: TRBD2 (5 bases). This CDR3 has 16 amino acids. The V and J ends lost 0 bases and 0 bases respectively, with 10 bases between them. CDR1 is SGDLS, CDR2 YYNGEE, per germline. The CDR3 loop reads CASSVERGVSYNEQFF. The DNA for the CDR3 is TGTGCCAGCAGCGTAGAACGGGGAGTCTCCTACAATGAGCAGTTCTTC. Supplemented by reference TRBV9 and TRBJ2-1, the full variable domain reads DSGVTQTPKHLITATGQRVTLRCSPRSGDLSVYWYQQSLDQGLQFLIQYYNGEERAKGNILERFSAQQFPDLHSELNLSSLELGDSALYFCASSVERGVSYNEQFFGPGTRLTVL.

The rearrangement uses TRBV4-3 and TRBJ2-3, with 8 bases fitting TRBD2. CDR3 length equals 17 residues. V gave up 0 bases and J gave up 1 base; unmatched junction bases: 6. Germline V lookup: CDR1 LGHNA, CDR2 YSLEER. CDR3 sequence reads: CASSQETSVLGTDTQYF. Written as DNA, the CDR3 is TGCGCCAGCAGCCAAGAGACTAGCGTACTAGGCACAGATACGCAGTATTTT.